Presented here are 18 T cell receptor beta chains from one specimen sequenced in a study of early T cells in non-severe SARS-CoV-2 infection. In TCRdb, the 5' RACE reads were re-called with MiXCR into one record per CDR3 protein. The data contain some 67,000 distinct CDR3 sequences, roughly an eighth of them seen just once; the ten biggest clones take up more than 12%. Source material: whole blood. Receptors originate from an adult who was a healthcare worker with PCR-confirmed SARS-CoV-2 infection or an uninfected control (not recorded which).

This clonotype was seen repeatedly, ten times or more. In DNA form, the CDR3 reads TGTGCCAGCAGCGAGCCTAGCGGGGCAAACATTCAGTACTTC. This sequence encodes CASSEPSGANIQYF. This sequence joins TRBV9 and TRBJ2-4, with 9 bases identical to TRBD2. Germline V gives CDR1 SGDLS, CDR2 YYNGEE. The trim removed 3 bases at V and 6 bases at J, leaving 4 bases unmatched. CDR3 length equals 14 residues.

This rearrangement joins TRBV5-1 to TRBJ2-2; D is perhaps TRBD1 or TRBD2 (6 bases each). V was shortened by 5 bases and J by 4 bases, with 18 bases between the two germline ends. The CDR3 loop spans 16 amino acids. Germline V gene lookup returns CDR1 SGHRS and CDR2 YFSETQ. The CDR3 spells CASSRGTSKSTGELFF. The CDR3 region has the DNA TGCGCCAGCAGTAGGGGGACTTCAAAATCCACCGGGGAGCTGTTTTTT. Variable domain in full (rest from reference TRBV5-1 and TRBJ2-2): KAGVTQTPRYLIKTRGQQVTLSCSPISGHRSVSWYQQTPGQGLQFLFEYFSETQRNKGNFPGRFSGRQFSNSRSEMNVSTLELGDSALYLCASSRGTSKSTGELFFGEGSRLTVL.

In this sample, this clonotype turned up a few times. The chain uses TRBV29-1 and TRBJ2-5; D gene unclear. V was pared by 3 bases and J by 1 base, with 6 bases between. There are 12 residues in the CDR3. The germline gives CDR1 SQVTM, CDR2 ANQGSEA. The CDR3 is CSVESSQETQYF. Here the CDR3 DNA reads TGCAGCGTTGAGTCTAGCCAAGAGACCCAGTACTTC.

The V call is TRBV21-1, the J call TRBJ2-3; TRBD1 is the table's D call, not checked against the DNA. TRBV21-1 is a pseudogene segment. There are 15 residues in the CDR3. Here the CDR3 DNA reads TGTGCCAGCTCCTGGACAAGGGAATGCACAGATACGCAGTATTTT. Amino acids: CASSWTRECTDTQYF.

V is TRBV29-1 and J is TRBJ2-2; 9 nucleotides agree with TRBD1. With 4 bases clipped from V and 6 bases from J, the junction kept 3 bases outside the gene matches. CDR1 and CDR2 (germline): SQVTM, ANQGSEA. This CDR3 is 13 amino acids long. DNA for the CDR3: TGCAGCGTTGGGGGGACAGGGCCCGGGGAGCTGTTTTTT. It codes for CSVGGTGPGELFF.

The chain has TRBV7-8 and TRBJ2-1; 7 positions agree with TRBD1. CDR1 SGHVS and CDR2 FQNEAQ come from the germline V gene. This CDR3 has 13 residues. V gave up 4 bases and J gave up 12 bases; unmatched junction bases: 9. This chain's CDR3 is CASSSRRDSSQFF. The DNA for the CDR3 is TGTGCCAGCAGCTCCCGCCGGGACAGTTCGCAGTTCTTC.

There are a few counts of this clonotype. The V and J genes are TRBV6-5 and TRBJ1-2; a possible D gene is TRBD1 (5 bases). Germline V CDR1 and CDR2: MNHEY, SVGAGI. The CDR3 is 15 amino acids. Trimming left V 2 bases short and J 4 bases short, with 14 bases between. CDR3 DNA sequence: TGTGCCAGCAGTTACGCCGGGACCGTAGCCTATGGCTACACCTTC. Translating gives CASSYAGTVAYGYTF.

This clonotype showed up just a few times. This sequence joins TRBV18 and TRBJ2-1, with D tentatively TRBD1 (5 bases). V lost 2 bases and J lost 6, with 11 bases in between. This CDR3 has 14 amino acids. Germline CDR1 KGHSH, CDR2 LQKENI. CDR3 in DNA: TGTGCCAGCTCACCATGGACACAGGTCAATGAGCAGTTCTTC. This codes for CASSPWTQVNEQFF. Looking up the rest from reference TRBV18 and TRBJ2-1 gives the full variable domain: NAGVMQNPRHLVRRRGQEARLRCSPMKGHSHVYWYRQLPEEGLKFMVYLQKENIIDESGMPKERFSAEFPKEGPSILRIQQVVRGDSAAYFCASSPWTQVNEQFFGPGTRLTVL.

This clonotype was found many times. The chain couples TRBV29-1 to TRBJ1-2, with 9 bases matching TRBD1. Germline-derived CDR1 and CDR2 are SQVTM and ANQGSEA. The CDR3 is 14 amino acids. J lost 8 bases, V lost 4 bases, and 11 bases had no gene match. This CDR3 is CSVGGIGTGRGYTF. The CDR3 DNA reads TGCAGCGTTGGGGGGATCGGGACAGGGCGCGGCTACACCTTC. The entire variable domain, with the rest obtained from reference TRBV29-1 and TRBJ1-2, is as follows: SAVISQKPSRDICQRGTSLTIQCQVDSQVTMMFWYRQQPGQSLTLIATANQGSEATYESGFVIDKFPISRPNLTFSTLTVSNMSPEDSSIYLCSVGGIGTGRGYTFGSGTRLTVV.

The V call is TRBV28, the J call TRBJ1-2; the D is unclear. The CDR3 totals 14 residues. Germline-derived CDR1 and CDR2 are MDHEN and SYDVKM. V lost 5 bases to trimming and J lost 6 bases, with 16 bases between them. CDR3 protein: CASSRGRAGHGYTF. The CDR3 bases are TGTGCCAGCAGTCGTGGGCGGGCAGGACATGGCTACACCTTC.

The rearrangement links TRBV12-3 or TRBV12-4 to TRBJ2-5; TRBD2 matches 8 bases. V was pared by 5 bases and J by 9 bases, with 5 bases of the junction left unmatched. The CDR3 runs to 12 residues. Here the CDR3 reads CASSPVGRAQYF. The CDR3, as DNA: TGTGCCAGCAGTCCCGTCGGGAGGGCCCAGTACTTC.

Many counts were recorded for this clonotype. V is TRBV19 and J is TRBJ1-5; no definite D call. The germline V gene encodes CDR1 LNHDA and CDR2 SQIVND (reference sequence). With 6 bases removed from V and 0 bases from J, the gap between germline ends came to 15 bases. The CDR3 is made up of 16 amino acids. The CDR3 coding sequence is TGTGCCAGTAGCTTAAAGGCGAGTTATAGCAATCAGCCCCAGCATTTT. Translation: CASSLKASYSNQPQHF.

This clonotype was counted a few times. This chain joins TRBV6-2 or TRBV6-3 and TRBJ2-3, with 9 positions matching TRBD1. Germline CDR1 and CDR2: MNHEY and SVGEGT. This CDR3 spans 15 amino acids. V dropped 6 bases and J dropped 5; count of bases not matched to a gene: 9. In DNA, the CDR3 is TGTGCCAGCAGCCACCGGGACAGGGCGGGAGATACGCAGTATTTT. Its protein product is CASSHRDRAGDTQYF.

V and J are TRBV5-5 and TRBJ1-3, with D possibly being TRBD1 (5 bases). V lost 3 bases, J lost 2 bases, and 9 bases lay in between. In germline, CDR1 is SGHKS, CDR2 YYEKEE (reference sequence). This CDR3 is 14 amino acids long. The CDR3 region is CASSSGTAGNTIYF. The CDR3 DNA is TGTGCCAGCAGCTCCGGGACGGCTGGAAACACCATATATTTT.

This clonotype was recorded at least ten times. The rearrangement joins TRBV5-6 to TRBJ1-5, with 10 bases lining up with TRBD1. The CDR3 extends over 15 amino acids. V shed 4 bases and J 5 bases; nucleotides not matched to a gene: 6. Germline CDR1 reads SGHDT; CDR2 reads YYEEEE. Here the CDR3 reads CASSVGTGAHQPQHF. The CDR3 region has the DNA TGTGCCAGCAGCGTCGGGACAGGGGCCCATCAGCCCCAGCATTTT.

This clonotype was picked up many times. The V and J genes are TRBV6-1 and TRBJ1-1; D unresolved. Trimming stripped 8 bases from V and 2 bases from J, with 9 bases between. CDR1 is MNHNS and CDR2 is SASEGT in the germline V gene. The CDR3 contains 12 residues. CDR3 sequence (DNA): TGTGCCAGCGGGGTGATTAACACTGAAGCTTTCTTT. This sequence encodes CASGVINTEAFF.

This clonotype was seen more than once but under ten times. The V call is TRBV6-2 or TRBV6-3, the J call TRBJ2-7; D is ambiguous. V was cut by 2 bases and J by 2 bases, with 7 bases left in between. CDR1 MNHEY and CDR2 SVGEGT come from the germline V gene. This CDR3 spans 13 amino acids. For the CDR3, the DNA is TGTGCCAGCAGTTACCTCCGGGCCTACGAGCAGTACTTC. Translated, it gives CASSYLRAYEQYF.

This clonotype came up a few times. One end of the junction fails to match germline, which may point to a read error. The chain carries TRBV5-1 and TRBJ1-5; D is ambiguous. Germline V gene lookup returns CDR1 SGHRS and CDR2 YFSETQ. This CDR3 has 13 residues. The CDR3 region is CASSLESNQPQHF. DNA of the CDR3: TGCGCCAGCAGTCTGGAGAGCAACCAGCCCCAGCATTTT.